The 27 T cell receptor beta chains reported below all come from one sample, sequenced in a study of blood T cell repertoires in COVID-19. The data were produced by immunoSEQ multiplex PCR, yet TCRdb's version contains in-frame clones alone and is incomplete. Of some 240,000 clones listed, approximately 78% are singletons. The sequencing input was peripheral blood. These receptors originate from a woman aged 60-75 years with active or convalescent COVID-19.

This clone occurred a few times. The chain has TRBV7-9 and TRBJ2-1; TRBD1 is a possible D gene (5 bases). CDR1 is SEHNR, CDR2 FQNEAQ, per germline (reference sequence). V lost 5 bases, J lost 8 bases, and 13 bases lay in between. The CDR3 is 13 residues long. CDR3 coding DNA: TGTGCCAGCAGCGCTCCAGGGCGCGATGAGCAGTTCTTC. Residues: CASSAPGRDEQFF.

The chain recombines TRBV24-1 with TRBJ2-3; TRBD1 agrees at 10 bases. The CDR3 length is 14 residues. The germline V gene has CDR1 KGHDR and CDR2 SFDVKD. Trimming cost V 4 bases and J 6 bases; bases outside gene matches: 3. CDR3 DNA: TGTGCCACCAGTGACGGACAGGGGGTGGATACGCAGTATTTT. This gives the protein CATSDGQGVDTQYF.

A remark on this clone: Germline and junction disagree at one end, which may indicate a read error. This chain uses TRBV27 with TRBJ1-2, with D perhaps matching TRBD1 (5 bases). From germline, CDR1 is MNHEY and CDR2 SMNVEV (reference sequence). CDR3 length: 15 residues. The CDR3 protein is CASSSGVRGTQVVNF. CDR3 coding DNA: TGTGCCAGCAGTTCGGGGGTTAGGGGCACACAGGTCGTTAACTTC.

This rearrangement joins TRBV5-1 to TRBJ2-7, with 10 bases that match TRBD1. The CDR3 contains 15 residues. V gave up 0 bases and J gave up 2 bases; unmatched junction bases: 2. Germline lookup yields CDR1 SGHRS and CDR2 YFSETQ. CDR3: CASSLGTGGPYEQYF. The CDR3 bases are TGCGCCAGCAGCTTGGGGACAGGGGGTCCCTACGAGCAGTACTTC.

This clone showed up just once. This sequence joins TRBV7-9 and TRBJ2-3, with 9 bases matching TRBD1. V lost 5 bases and J lost 2; bases outside the gene matches: 5. Germline-derived CDR1 and CDR2 are SEHNR and FQNEAQ (reference sequence). This CDR3 contains 15 residues. The CDR3 DNA sequence: TGTGCCAGCAGCGCCGGACAGGGGATCACAGATACGCAGTATTTT. This translates into CASSAGQGITDTQYF.

The J gene is TRBJ2-7, the V gene TRBV30; possibly TRBD2 for D (6 bases). Germline values: CDR1 GTSNPN, CDR2 SVGIG (reference sequence). The CDR3 is 14 residues long. Trimming left V 8 bases short and J 0 bases short, with 17 bases between. CDR3 region: CAGLLDRYSYEQYF. The CDR3 DNA reads TGTGCCGGACTATTGGACCGATACTCCTACGAGCAGTACTTC.

The chain recombines TRBV19 with TRBJ2-3; 12 bases line up with TRBD2. V was pared by 5 bases and J by 3 bases, with 6 bases of the junction left unmatched. Germline V CDR1 and CDR2: LNHDA, SQIVND (reference sequence). The CDR3 spans 16 residues. This chain's CDR3 is CASSLSLAGGTDTQYF. CDR3 nucleotides: TGTGCCAGTAGTCTCTCACTAGCGGGGGGAACAGATACGCAGTATTTT.

This chain links TRBV2 with TRBJ2-5; 14 nucleotides match TRBD2. V was pared by 5 bases and J by 5 bases, with 4 bases of the junction left unmatched. The CDR3 is 15 residues long. The germline gives CDR1 SNHLY, CDR2 FYNNEI. CDR3 DNA sequence: TGTGCCAGCAGTCGGACTAGCGGGGGGCGGGAGACCCAGTACTTC. Translating it yields CASSRTSGGRETQYF.

The chain joins TRBV6-2 or TRBV6-3 to TRBJ1-5; D is unclear. The germline V gene encodes CDR1 MNHEY and CDR2 SVGEGT. With 5 bases removed from V and 6 bases from J, the gap between germline ends came to 20 bases. The CDR3 spans 16 residues. CDR3 residues: CASSLDPGLLGQPQHF. The CDR3 nucleotides read TGTGCCAGCAGTCTCGACCCTGGACTCCTGGGTCAGCCCCAGCATTTT.

The chain uses TRBV14 and TRBJ1-2; 8 bases are a match to TRBD1. Germline V gene data show CDR1 as SGHDN and CDR2 as FVKESK. The trim removed 5 bases at V and 4 bases at J, leaving 9 bases unmatched. The CDR3 contains 15 residues. CDR3 region: CASSVGQGGRYGYTF. The CDR3 DNA follows: TGTGCCAGCAGCGTCGGACAGGGAGGTCGCTATGGCTACACCTTC.

The rearrangement joins TRBV7-6 to TRBJ2-1; TRBD2 matches at 7 bases. CDR1 and CDR2 from the germline V gene are SGHVS and FNYEAQ. V gave up 2 bases and J gave up 4 bases; unmatched junction bases: 8. The CDR3 consists of 16 residues. This CDR3 reads CASSLNLAEVYNEQFF. The CDR3, as DNA: TGTGCCAGCAGCTTAAACCTAGCGGAGGTATACAATGAGCAGTTCTTC.

As concerns this clone: The sample contains more than one DNA sequence encoding this CDR3. V is TRBV19 and J is TRBJ1-5; 12 bases fit TRBD1. The CDR3 is 15 amino acids. CDR1 LNHDA and CDR2 SQIVND come from the germline V gene (reference sequence). The trim removed 6 bases at V and 6 bases at J, leaving 6 bases unmatched. The CDR3 region is CASSGTGGASQPQHF. The CDR3 DNA sequence: TGTGCCAGTAGCGGGACAGGGGGCGCGAGTCAGCCCCAGCATTTT.

V is TRBV30 and J is TRBJ1-6, with 8 bases that match TRBD1. The CDR3 has 15 residues. Losses at the gene ends were 2 bases for V and 10 bases for J; bases not matched to a gene: 10. Germline V gene lookup returns CDR1 GTSNPN and CDR2 SVGIG (reference sequence). CDR3 loop: CAWSPRQGSISPLHF. The CDR3 DNA is TGTGCCTGGAGTCCCCGACAGGGGTCAATATCACCCCTCCACTTT.

The chain combines TRBV9 with TRBJ2-1, with 9 bases aligning to TRBD2. CDR1 and CDR2 from the germline V gene are SGDLS and YYNGEE. With 0 bases clipped from V and 8 bases from J, the junction kept 9 bases outside the gene matches. The CDR3 is 16 amino acids. The CDR3 reads CASSVEASGARDEQFF. The CDR3 DNA reads TGTGCCAGCAGCGTAGAGGCTAGCGGGGCTAGGGATGAGCAGTTCTTC.

The genes are TRBV6-1 and TRBJ1-2, with 7 bases that match TRBD1. Germline V gene sequence: CDR1 MNHNS, CDR2 SASEGT. V gave up 4 bases and J gave up 4 bases; unmatched junction bases: 15. This CDR3 region has 17 residues. This CDR3 reads CASSVGTARLGVYGYTF. CDR3 nucleotide sequence: TGTGCCAGCAGTGTTGGGACAGCCCGCCTAGGTGTCTATGGCTACACCTTC.

J is TRBJ1-4 and V is TRBV4-1, with TRBD1 identical over 8 bases. Germline values: CDR1 MGHRA, CDR2 YSYEKL. V dropped 0 bases and J dropped 6; count of bases not matched to a gene: 12. The CDR3 sequence is 18 residues long. The CDR3 DNA reads TGCGCCAGCAGCCAAGAGGACAGGGCGGTCGGAGAGGATGAAAAACTGTTTTTT. Translated: CASSQEDRAVGEDEKLFF.

This rearrangement joins TRBV15 to TRBJ1-4, with TRBD1 matching over 10 bases. Germline V lookup: CDR1 LNHNV, CDR2 YYDKDF (reference sequence). Trimming cost V 4 bases and J 7 bases; bases outside gene matches: 6. The CDR3 loop spans 15 amino acids. The CDR3 loop reads CATSNPGQGSEKLFF. DNA for the CDR3: TGTGCCACCAGCAACCCGGGACAGGGGAGTGAAAAACTGTTTTTT. Full variable domain (remainder filled in from reference TRBV15 and TRBJ1-4): DAMVIQNPRYQVTQFGKPVTLSCSQTLNHNVMYWYQQKSSQAPKLLFHYYDKDFNNEADTPDNFQSRRPNTSFCFLDIRSPGLGDTAMYLCATSNPGQGSEKLFFGSGTQLSVL.

The genes are TRBV6-5 and TRBJ1-2; 10 positions match TRBD1. The V gene's germline CDR1 is MNHEY and CDR2 SVGAGI. The CDR3 totals 14 residues. With 6 bases clipped from V and 8 bases from J, the junction kept 9 bases outside the gene matches. Here the CDR3 DNA reads TGTGCCAGCAGCCATCGACAGGGGGCGAGCGGCTACACCTTC. The encoded protein is CASSHRQGASGYTF.

The chain is built from TRBV29-1 and TRBJ2-2; 9 positions match TRBD1. V lost 3 bases to trimming and J lost 4 bases; unmatched junction nucleotides: 12. The CDR3 spans 17 residues. CDR1 and CDR2 from the germline V gene are SQVTM and ANQGSEA. The CDR3 DNA sequence: TGCAGCGTTGAGAAGCGGTACAGGGGGCAGGGCACCGGGGAGCTGTTTTTT. This sequence encodes CSVEKRYRGQGTGELFF.

DNA of the CDR3: TGTGCCAGCACCGCCGGGACAAGTTATGGCTACACCTTC. It codes for CASTAGTSYGYTF. The chain recombines TRBV11-1 with TRBJ1-2; D might be TRBD1 (6 bases). CDR3 size: 13 residues. V was cut by 7 bases and J by 5 bases, with 14 bases left in between. Germline loops: CDR1 SGHAT, CDR2 FQDESV (reference sequence).

With respect to this clone: Other DNA sequences in this sample translate to the same CDR3. This rearrangement joins TRBV2 to TRBJ2-7; maybe TRBD1 (5 bases). With 6 bases removed from V and 2 bases from J, the gap between germline ends came to 8 bases. Per the germline V gene, CDR1 is SNHLY and CDR2 is FYNNEI. The CDR3 extends over 12 amino acids. Written as DNA, the CDR3 is TGTGCCAGCAGGGGGCAGACCTACGAGCAGTACTTC. It encodes CASRGQTYEQYF.

The chain employs TRBV6-6 and TRBJ2-5; 11 positions agree with TRBD2. The junction had 3 bases not matched to a gene; V was cut back by 6 bases and J by 0 bases. The CDR3 runs 15 residues. Germline V CDR1 and CDR2: MNHNY, SVGAGI (reference sequence). In DNA form, the CDR3 reads TGTGCCAGCAGGGGGACTAGCGGTTACCAAGAGACCCAGTACTTC. This sequence encodes CASRGTSGYQETQYF.

This chain joins TRBV4-1 and TRBJ2-3; TRBD1 matches at 8 bases. J gave up 0 bases and V 4 bases, and 6 bases lay outside the gene matches. The germline CDR1 and CDR2 sequences are MGHRA and YSYEKL. This CDR3 is built from 16 residues. The CDR3 nucleotides are TGCGCCAGCAGCCCCTTGGGACAGGCTAGCACAGATACGCAGTATTTT. This translates into CASSPLGQASTDTQYF.

This chain joins TRBV6-2 or TRBV6-3 and TRBJ2-2, with 13 positions matching TRBD2. The trim removed 6 bases at V and 4 bases at J, leaving 5 bases unmatched. The CDR3 spans 16 residues. Germline V CDR1 and CDR2: MNHEY, SVGEGT. The CDR3 here is CASSIGLAGATGELFF. The CDR3 DNA sequence: TGTGCCAGCAGCATCGGACTAGCGGGGGCCACCGGGGAGCTGTTTTTT.

This chain links TRBV7-2 with TRBJ2-1; D might be TRBD2 (5 bases). Trimming left V 3 bases short and J 7 bases short, with 10 bases between. This CDR3 comprises 13 residues. Germline-derived CDR1 and CDR2 are SGHTA and FQGNSA. The CDR3 nucleotides read TGTGCCAGCAGCTTTAAGCGGCTAAATGAGCAGTTCTTC. Its protein is CASSFKRLNEQFF.

V is TRBV10-1 and J is TRBJ2-5, with no clear D. The germline CDR1 and CDR2 sequences are WNHNN and SYGVQD (reference sequence). V lost 10 bases and J lost 4, with 4 bases in between. The CDR3 has 9 amino acids. The CDR3 DNA reads TGCGCCACCGGAGAGACCCAGTACTTC. Translation: CATGETQYF.

This clone has only a few counts. The chain has TRBV3-1 (or the pseudogene TRBV3-2) and TRBJ2-1, with 8 bases fitting TRBD2. Germline V gene lookup returns CDR1 LGHDT and CDR2 YNNKEL (reference sequence). Trimming took 0 bases from V and 9 from J; bases not matched to a gene: 7. The CDR3 contains 15 residues. The CDR3 region is CASSQDLGGGREQFF. DNA for the CDR3: TGTGCCAGCAGCCAAGACCTTGGCGGGGGGCGTGAGCAGTTCTTC.